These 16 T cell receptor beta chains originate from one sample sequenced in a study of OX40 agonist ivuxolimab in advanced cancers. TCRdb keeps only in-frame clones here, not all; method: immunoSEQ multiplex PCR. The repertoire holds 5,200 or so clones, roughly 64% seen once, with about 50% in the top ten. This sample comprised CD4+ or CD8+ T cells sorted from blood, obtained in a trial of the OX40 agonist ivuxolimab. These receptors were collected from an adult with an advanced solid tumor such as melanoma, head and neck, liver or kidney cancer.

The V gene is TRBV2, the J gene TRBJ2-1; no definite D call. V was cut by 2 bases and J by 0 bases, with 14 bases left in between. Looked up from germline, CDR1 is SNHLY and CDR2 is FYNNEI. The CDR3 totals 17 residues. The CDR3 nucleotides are TGTGCCAGCAGTGAATCCTCAGTAGCCGGCTCCTACAATGAGCAGTTCTTC. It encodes CASSESSVAGSYNEQFF.

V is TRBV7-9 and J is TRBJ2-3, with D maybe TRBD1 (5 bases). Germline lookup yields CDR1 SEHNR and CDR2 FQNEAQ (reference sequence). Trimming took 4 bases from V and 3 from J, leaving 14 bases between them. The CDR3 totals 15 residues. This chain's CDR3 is CASSSTARVTDTQYF. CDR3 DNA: TGTGCCAGCAGCTCGACAGCCCGGGTAACAGATACGCAGTATTTT. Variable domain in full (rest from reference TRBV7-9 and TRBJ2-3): DTGVSQNPRHKITKRGQNVTFRCDPISEHNRLYWYRQTLGQGPEFLTYFQNEAQLEKSRLLSDRFSAERPKGSFSTLEIQRTEQGDSAMYLCASSSTARVTDTQYFGPGTRLTVL.

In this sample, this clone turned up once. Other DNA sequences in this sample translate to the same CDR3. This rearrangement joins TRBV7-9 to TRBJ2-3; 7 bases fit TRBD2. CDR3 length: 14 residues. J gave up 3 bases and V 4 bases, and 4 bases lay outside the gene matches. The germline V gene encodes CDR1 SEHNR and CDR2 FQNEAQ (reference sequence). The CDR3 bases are TGTGCCAGCAGCTCAGCGGGACTAACAGATACGCAGTATTTT. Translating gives CASSSAGLTDTQYF.

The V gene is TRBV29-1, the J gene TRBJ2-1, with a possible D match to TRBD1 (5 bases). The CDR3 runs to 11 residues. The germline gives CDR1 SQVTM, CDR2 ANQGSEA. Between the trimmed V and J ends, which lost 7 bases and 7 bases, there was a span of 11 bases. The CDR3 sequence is CSDDSANEQFF. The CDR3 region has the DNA TGCAGCGACGACAGTGCGAATGAGCAGTTCTTC.

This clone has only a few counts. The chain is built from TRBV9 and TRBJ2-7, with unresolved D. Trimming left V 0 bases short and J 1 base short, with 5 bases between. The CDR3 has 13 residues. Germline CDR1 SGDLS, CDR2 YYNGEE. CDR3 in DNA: TGTGCCAGCAGCGTAGACATATCCTACGAGCAGTACTTC. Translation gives CASSVDISYEQYF.

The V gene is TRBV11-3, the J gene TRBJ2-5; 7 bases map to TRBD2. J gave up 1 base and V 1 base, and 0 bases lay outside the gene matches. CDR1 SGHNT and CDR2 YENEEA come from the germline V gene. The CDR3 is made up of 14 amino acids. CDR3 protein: CASSLGGGQETQYF. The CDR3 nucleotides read TGTGCCAGCAGCTTAGGGGGGGGCCAAGAGACCCAGTACTTC.

The CDR3 region is CASSLHIGGSYEQYF. CDR3 in DNA: TGTGCCAGCAGTTTACATATCGGCGGATCCTACGAGCAGTACTTC. The chain recombines TRBV28 with TRBJ2-7; D not resolved. The germline V gene encodes CDR1 MDHEN and CDR2 SYDVKM. The length of the CDR3 is 15 residues. Trimming took 2 bases from V and 1 from J, leaving 12 bases between them. Filled out from reference TRBV28 and TRBJ2-7, the complete variable domain reads DVKVTQSSRYLVKRTGEKVFLECVQDMDHENMFWYRQDPGLGLRLIYFSYDVKMKEKGDIPEGYSVSREKKERFSLILESASTNQTSMYLCASSLHIGGSYEQYFGPGTRLTVT.

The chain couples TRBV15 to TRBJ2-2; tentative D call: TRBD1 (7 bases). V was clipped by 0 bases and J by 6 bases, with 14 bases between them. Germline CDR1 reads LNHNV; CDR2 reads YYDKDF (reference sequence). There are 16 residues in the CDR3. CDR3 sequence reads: CATSREYRGLAGELFF. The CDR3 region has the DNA TGTGCCACCAGCAGAGAGTACAGGGGACTTGCCGGGGAGCTGTTTTTT.

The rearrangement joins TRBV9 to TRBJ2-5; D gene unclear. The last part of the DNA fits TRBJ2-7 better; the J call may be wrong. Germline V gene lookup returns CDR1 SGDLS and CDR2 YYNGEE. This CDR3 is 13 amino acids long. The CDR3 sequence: CASSVDLSYEQYF. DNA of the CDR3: TGTGCCAGCAGCGTAGACTTGTCCTACGAGCAGTACTTC.

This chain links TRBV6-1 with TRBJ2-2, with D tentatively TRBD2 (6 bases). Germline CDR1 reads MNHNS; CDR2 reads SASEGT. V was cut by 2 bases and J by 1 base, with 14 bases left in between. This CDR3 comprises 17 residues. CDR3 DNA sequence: TGTGCCAGCAGTGAACTGCTGGGGACTCAGAACACCGGGGAGCTGTTTTTT. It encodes CASSELLGTQNTGELFF.

The CDR3 is CATAGQTWSPLHF. CDR3 nucleotide sequence: TGTGCCACCGCGGGACAAACGTGGTCACCCCTCCACTTT. The gene calls are TRBV27 and TRBJ1-6; TRBD1 might be the D (6 bases). This CDR3 spans 13 amino acids. From germline, CDR1 is MNHEY and CDR2 SMNVEV (reference sequence). Trimming took 10 bases from V and 10 from J, leaving 17 bases between them.

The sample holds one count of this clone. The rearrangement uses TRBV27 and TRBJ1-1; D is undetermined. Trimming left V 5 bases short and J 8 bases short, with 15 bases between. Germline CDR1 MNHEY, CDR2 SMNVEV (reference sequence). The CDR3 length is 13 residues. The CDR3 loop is CASSTIVAQEAFF. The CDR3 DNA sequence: TGTGCCAGCAGTACCATAGTGGCACAGGAAGCTTTCTTT.

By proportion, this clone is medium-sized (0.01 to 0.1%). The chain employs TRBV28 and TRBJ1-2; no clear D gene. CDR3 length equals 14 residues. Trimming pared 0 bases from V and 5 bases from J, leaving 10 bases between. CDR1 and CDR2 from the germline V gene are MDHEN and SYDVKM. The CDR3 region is CASSLWGFPYGYTF. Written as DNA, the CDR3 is TGTGCCAGCAGTTTATGGGGGTTTCCATATGGCTACACCTTC.

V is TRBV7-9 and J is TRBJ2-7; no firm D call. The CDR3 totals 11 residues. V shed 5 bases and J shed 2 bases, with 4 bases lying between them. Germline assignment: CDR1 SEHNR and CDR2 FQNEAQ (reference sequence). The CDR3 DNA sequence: TGTGCCAGCAGCCGGACCTACGAGCAGTACTTC. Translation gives CASSRTYEQYF.

The CDR3 DNA follows: TGTGCCATCGATGGCGGGCCGAGCTCCTACGAGCAGTACTTC. Encoded protein: CAIDGGPSSYEQYF. The gene calls are TRBV10-3 and TRBJ2-7; the D gene is possibly TRBD2 (5 bases). The CDR3 contains 14 residues. Germline lookup yields CDR1 ENHRY and CDR2 SYGVKD. The V end was cut by 8 bases, the J end by 0 bases, with 14 bases between.

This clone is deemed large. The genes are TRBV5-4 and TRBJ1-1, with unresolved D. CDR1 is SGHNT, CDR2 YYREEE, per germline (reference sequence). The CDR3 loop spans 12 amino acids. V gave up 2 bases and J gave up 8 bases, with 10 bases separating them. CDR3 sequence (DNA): TGTGCCAGCAGCTTTTTAAATCGGGAAGCTTTCTTT. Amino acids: CASSFLNREAFF.